This TCR beta chain was captured in a study of blood T cell repertoires in COVID-19. Study-level information: Samples taken during acute and convalescent COVID-19 were collected in the United States, Italy and Spain.

Sequenced by immunoSEQ multiplex PCR; TCRdb stores in-frame clones only, minus some. Of 81,000 or so clones listed, roughly 82% were seen once; the top ten hold approximately 8%. The sample was peripheral blood. This TCR derives from a man aged 50 or older with active COVID-19.

The CDR3 here is CASSYLPGDTEAFF. Here the CDR3 DNA reads TGTGCCAGCAGTTACTTGCCCGGGGACACTGAAGCTTTCTTT. The chain links TRBV6-6 to TRBJ1-1; D is undetermined. V lost 1 base and J lost 3, with 9 bases in between. This CDR3 has 14 amino acids. The germline V gene has CDR1 MNHNY and CDR2 SVGAGI (reference sequence).